One and the same sample provided the 2 T cell receptor beta chains below, sequenced in a study of T cell repertoires in cytomegalovirus infection. TCRdb independently ran MiXCR on the reads; one entry per CDR3 protein. This table holds some 57,000 distinct CDR3 sequences, around 33% found once. Which antigens these TCRs recognize remains unknown. The source material was PBMCs, sequenced either directly or after in vitro stimulation (not recorded which). These receptors all come from a human donor in good health (CMV status not recorded). Some clones in this sample may be carry-over from other donors' samples.

The chain employs TRBV27 and TRBJ2-2; no definite D call. The CDR3 length is 12 residues. Germline V gene sequence: CDR1 MNHEY, CDR2 SMNVEV (reference sequence). Trimming left V 1 base short and J 6 bases short, with 3 bases between. CDR3 region: CASSLWPGELFF. The CDR3 bases are TGTGCCAGCAGTTTATGGCCCGGGGAGCTGTTTTTT.

This clonotype was recorded a few times. The chain joins TRBV6-1 to TRBJ2-1; weak D call: TRBD1 (6 bases). This CDR3 is 14 amino acids long. The V gene's germline CDR1 is MNHNS and CDR2 SASEGT. With 6 bases removed from V and 2 bases from J, the gap between germline ends came to 11 bases. The CDR3 reads CASRPGQAYNEQFF. CDR3 in DNA: TGTGCCAGCAGACCGGGACAAGCCTACAATGAGCAGTTCTTC.